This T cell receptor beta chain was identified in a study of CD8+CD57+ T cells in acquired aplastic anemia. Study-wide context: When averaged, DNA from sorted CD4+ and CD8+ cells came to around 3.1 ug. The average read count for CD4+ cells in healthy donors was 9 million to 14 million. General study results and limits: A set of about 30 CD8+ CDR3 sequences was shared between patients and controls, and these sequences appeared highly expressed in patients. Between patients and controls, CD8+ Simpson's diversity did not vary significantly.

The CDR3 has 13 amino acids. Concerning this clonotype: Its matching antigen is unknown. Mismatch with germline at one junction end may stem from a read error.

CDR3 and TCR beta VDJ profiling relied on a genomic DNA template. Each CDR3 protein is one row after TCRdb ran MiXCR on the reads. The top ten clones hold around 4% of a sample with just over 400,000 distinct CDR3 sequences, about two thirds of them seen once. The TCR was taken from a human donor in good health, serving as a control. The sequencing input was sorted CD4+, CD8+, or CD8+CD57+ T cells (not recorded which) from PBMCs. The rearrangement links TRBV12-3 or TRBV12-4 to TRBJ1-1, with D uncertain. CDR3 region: CASSPARHNDPLF. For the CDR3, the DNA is TGTGCCAGCAGTCCCGCAAGGCACAATGACCCGCTCTTT.